The 2 T cell receptor beta chains given below trace back to one sample, sequenced in a study of T cells in Graves' hyperthyroidism and ophthalmopathy. RNA transcripts provided the source from which TCR beta CDR3 regions were amplified. TCR CDR3 regions were first amplified by RT-PCR with HTBI primers. TCRdb called the multiplex PCR reads again in MiXCR, with one record for every CDR3 protein. Among some 620,000 distinct CDR3 sequences listed, 15% to 20% were seen once. Sample: blood. Receptors were obtained from a woman aged 25 to 45 with Graves' hyperthyroidism.

This clonotype has only a few counts. The rearrangement links TRBV7-2 to TRBJ1-3; D unresolved. The germline V and J ends were trimmed by 0 bases and 0 bases, with 9 bases remaining between them. The length of the CDR3 is 16 residues. Germline CDR1 is SGHTA and CDR2 is FQGNSA. CDR3 protein: CASSLALPASGNTIYF. CDR3 in DNA: TGTGCCAGCAGCTTAGCTCTGCCGGCCTCTGGAAACACCATATATTTT.

This clonotype was detected ten times or more. The rearrangement uses TRBV20-1 and TRBJ2-7, with TRBD2 as a possible D gene (5 bases). The CDR3 is 13 amino acids. Germline CDR1 is DFQATT and CDR2 is SNEGSKA (reference sequence). Trimming took 0 bases from V and 7 from J, leaving 13 bases between them. The CDR3 is CSARELGVGEQYF. For the CDR3, the DNA is TGCAGTGCTAGAGAACTAGGTGTAGGAGAGCAGTACTTC.